The 15 T cell receptor beta chains given below trace back to one sample, sequenced in a study of molecular identifiers for immune sequencing clone quantification. Each CDR3 protein is one row after TCRdb ran MiXCR on the PCR reads. Altogether roughly 97,000 distinct CDR3 sequences are present, 20% to 25% being singletons, with the ten largest covering roughly 1%. What was sequenced was naive CD8+ T cells from blood, with Jurkat cell RNA spiked in. Documented subset: FACS-sorted CD8+CD4-CCR7+CD45RA+ naive T cells. The receptors derive from a human donor in good health. Some libraries in this study had Jurkat cell RNA spiked in.

About this clonotype itself: A read error is possible here, since a much larger clone lies one base away. CDR3: CSATGGMSTEAFF. The CDR3 DNA follows: TGCAGCGCCACAGGGGGAATGAGCACTGAAGCTTTCTTT. The chain links TRBV29-1 to TRBJ1-1, with 8 bases identical to TRBD1. The germline V gene has CDR1 SQVTM and CDR2 ANQGSEA. Germline trimming cut 7 bases from V and 4 bases from J; bases unmatched to any gene: 8. This CDR3 has 13 residues.

The chain couples TRBV14 to TRBJ2-1; no clear D. Germline V gene sequence: CDR1 SGHDN, CDR2 FVKESK. Trimming removed 0 bases at V and 5 bases at J, with 5 bases between. This CDR3 region has 13 residues. The CDR3 DNA is TGTGCCAGCAGCCAAGATCCCGACAATGAGCAGTTCTTC. Its translation is CASSQDPDNEQFF.

This clonotype was observed a few times. This rearrangement joins TRBV27 to TRBJ1-2; D might be TRBD1 (5 bases). This CDR3 is 14 amino acids long. The V end lost 5 bases, the J end lost 5 bases, and 15 bases lay between the germline ends. Germline-derived CDR1 and CDR2 are MNHEY and SMNVEV (reference sequence). CDR3 DNA sequence: TGTGCCAGCAGTGCCCTGGGGGGGTTTTATGGCTACACCTTC. This translates into CASSALGGFYGYTF.

In its sample, this clonotype was seen many times. This sequence joins TRBV2 and TRBJ2-3, with 7 bases identical to TRBD2. V lost 6 bases to trimming and J lost 0 bases; unmatched junction nucleotides: 3. Germline CDR1 is SNHLY and CDR2 is FYNNEI. The CDR3 contains 14 residues. As DNA, the CDR3 is TGTGCCAGCAGGGGAGGGGACAGCACAGATACGCAGTATTTT. It codes for CASRGGDSTDTQYF.

This clonotype was recorded at least ten times. The gene calls are TRBV29-1 and TRBJ2-7, with TRBD2 as a possible D gene (6 bases). Germline CDR1 is SQVTM and CDR2 is ANQGSEA. Trimming shortened V by 4 bases and J by 4 bases, and 11 bases separated the two germline ends. This CDR3 has 12 amino acids. DNA for the CDR3: TGCAGCGTTGTGTTAGGGAGGTACGAGCAGTACTTC. It specifies CSVVLGRYEQYF.

This chain links TRBV15 with TRBJ1-3; tentative D call: TRBD1 (6 bases). The length of the CDR3 is 16 residues. Germline V gene lookup returns CDR1 LNHNV and CDR2 YYDKDF (reference sequence). Trimming took 4 bases from V and 0 from J, leaving 13 bases between them. The CDR3 sequence is CATSTDLGGSGNTIYF. CDR3 nucleotides: TGTGCCACCAGCACTGATTTAGGGGGCTCTGGAAACACCATATATTTT.

Remarks on this clonotype: A read error may produce the germline difference seen at one junction end. The V and J genes are TRBV5-6 and TRBJ2-3; perhaps TRBD2 as D (6 bases). CDR3 length equals 15 residues. CDR1 is SGHDT, CDR2 YYEEEE, per germline. The CDR3 region has the DNA TGTGCCAGCAGCTTGAATGGAGGGCTCACAGATACGCGGTATTTT. This gives the protein CASSLNGGLTDTRYF. Based on the CDR3 plus reference TRBV5-6 and TRBJ2-3, the full variable domain is DAGVTQSPTHLIKTRGQQVTLRCSPKSGHDTVSWYQQALGQGPQFIFQYYEEEERQRGNFPDRFSGHQFPNYSSELNVNALLLGDSALYLCASSLNGGLTDTRYFGPGTRLTVL.

This clonotype was detected ten times or more. The V and J genes are TRBV6-2 or TRBV6-3 and TRBJ2-5; 9 positions match TRBD2. CDR1 and CDR2 (germline): MNHEY, SVGEGT. V lost 5 bases to trimming and J lost 1 base; unmatched junction nucleotides: 2. CDR3 length: 14 amino acids. The CDR3 nucleotides read TGTGCCAGCAGTCGTAGCGGGAGCCAAGAGACCCAGTACTTC. It encodes CASSRSGSQETQYF.

This clonotype was seen at least ten times. This sequence joins TRBV30 and TRBJ2-7, with D perhaps TRBD2 (6 bases). CDR1 and CDR2 (germline): GTSNPN, SVGIG (reference sequence). The ends were cut back, 1 base at V and 2 bases at J, with 9 bases in the middle. The CDR3 loop spans 13 amino acids. CDR3 sequence (DNA): TGTGCCTGGAGTGCCTCGGGGGCCTACGAGCAGTACTTC. This translates into CAWSASGAYEQYF. The complete variable domain, with remaining parts taken from reference TRBV30 and TRBJ2-7, reads SQTIHQWPATLVQPVGSPLSLECTVEGTSNPNLYWYRQAAGRGLQLLFYSVGIGQISSEVPQNLSASRPQDRQFILSSKKLLLSDSGFYLCAWSASGAYEQYFGPGTRLTVT.

The V gene is TRBV4-3, the J gene TRBJ2-2, with TRBD1 identical over 7 bases. CDR3 length: 16 amino acids. Germline-derived CDR1 and CDR2 are LGHNA and YSLEER. Trimming cost V 4 bases and J 3 bases; bases outside gene matches: 8. CDR3 amino acids: CASSRVDRVYTGELFF. The CDR3 coding sequence is TGCGCCAGCAGCCGAGTCGACAGGGTATACACCGGGGAGCTGTTTTTT.

This clonotype came up many times. Written as DNA, the CDR3 is TGTGCCAGCAGCTTAGTTGGCAGGATGGACGAAAAACTGTTTTTT. This sequence encodes CASSLVGRMDEKLFF. V and J are TRBV11-2 and TRBJ1-4, with D uncertain. CDR3 length: 15 amino acids. Germline values: CDR1 SGHAT, CDR2 FQNNGV. Trimming removed 1 base from V and 8 bases from J, with 14 bases in between.

This clonotype was seen ten or more times. This chain connects TRBV12-5 to TRBJ2-7; D not certain. From germline, CDR1 is LGHNT and CDR2 FRNRAP. This CDR3 is built from 14 residues. V lost 5 bases and J lost 0, with 11 bases in between. The CDR3 loop is CASGPTLRSYEQYF. CDR3 DNA: TGTGCTAGTGGTCCTACACTGCGCTCCTACGAGCAGTACTTC.

This clonotype was recorded a few times. Relative to the germline gene, one junction end is altered; a read error may explain this. The chain couples TRBV19 to TRBJ2-3; TRBD1 is a possible D gene (6 bases). The CDR3 sequence is 13 residues long. The germline CDR1 and CDR2 sequences are LNHDA and SQIVND (reference sequence). CDR3 region: CASSNGGLDTRYF. The CDR3 region has the DNA TGTGCCAGTAGTAATGGGGGCCTAGATACGCGGTATTTT.

This chain links TRBV12-3 or TRBV12-4 with TRBJ2-5; D is ambiguous. V was trimmed by 5 bases and J by 0 bases, leaving 10 bases between them. The CDR3 covers 14 residues. CDR3 in amino acids: CASSPQINQETQYF. DNA of the CDR3: TGTGCCAGCAGTCCACAGATCAACCAAGAGACCCAGTACTTC.

The sample holds many counts of this clonotype. V is TRBV4-1 and J is TRBJ2-5; D perhaps matches TRBD1 (6 bases). The CDR3 sequence is 14 residues long. Looked up from germline, CDR1 is MGHRA and CDR2 is YSYEKL. The ends were cut back, 2 bases at V and 7 bases at J, with 14 bases in the middle. DNA for the CDR3: TGCGCCAGCAGCCAAAGGTCAGGGGCTGGGACCCAGTACTTC. Its protein is CASSQRSGAGTQYF.